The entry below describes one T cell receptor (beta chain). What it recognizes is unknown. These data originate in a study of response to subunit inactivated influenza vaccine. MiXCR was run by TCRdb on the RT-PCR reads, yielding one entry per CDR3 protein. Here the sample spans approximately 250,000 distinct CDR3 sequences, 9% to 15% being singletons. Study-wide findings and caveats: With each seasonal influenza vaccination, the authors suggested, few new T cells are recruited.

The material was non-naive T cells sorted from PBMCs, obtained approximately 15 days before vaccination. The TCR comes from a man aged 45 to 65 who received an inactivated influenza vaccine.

The CDR3 coding sequence is TGCGCCAGCAGCTTGGGACTTGCGGGAGGGTCCTACAATGAGCAGTTCTTC. Protein product: CASSLGLAGGSYNEQFF. The chain uses TRBV5-1 and TRBJ2-1; 9 bases are shared with TRBD2. Germline trimming cut 0 bases from V and 1 base from J; bases unmatched to any gene: 5. The CDR3 loop spans 17 amino acids. The germline V gene has CDR1 SGHRS and CDR2 YFSETQ.